These 9 T cell receptor beta chains share one sample of origin, sequenced in a study of T cell repertoires in cytomegalovirus infection. TCRdb passed the reads through MiXCR, listing each CDR3 protein once. In the table there are just over 300,000 distinct CDR3 sequences, 15% to 20% of which are singletons. Material: PBMCs. These receptor sequences come from a human donor in good health (CMV status not recorded). Some clones in this sample may be carry-over from other donors' samples.

The table lists this clonotype with many counts. The chain is built from TRBV12-3 or TRBV12-4 and TRBJ2-1; 8 bases map to TRBD2. The ends lost 5 bases at V and 7 bases at J; junction bases unmatched: 16. There are 17 residues in the CDR3. As DNA, the CDR3 is TGTGCCAGCAGTCCAGGGACTAGAACCTTCCGAGGGAATGAGCAGTTCTTC. Translated: CASSPGTRTFRGNEQFF.

This sequence joins TRBV29-1 and TRBJ2-1; D may be TRBD1 or TRBD2 (5 bases each). This CDR3 has 14 amino acids. The germline V and J ends were trimmed by 2 bases and 5 bases, with 13 bases remaining between them. From germline, CDR1 is SQVTM and CDR2 ANQGSEA. The CDR3 nucleotides read TGCAGCGTTGAAAACAAGGGGAGAAACAATGAGCAGTTCTTC. Translating it yields CSVENKGRNNEQFF.

The chain is built from TRBV5-8 and TRBJ2-2, with TRBD1 matching 7 bases. The CDR3 contains 16 residues. Germline V gene sequence: CDR1 SGHTS, CDR2 YDEGEE. The J segment lost 5 bases and the V segment lost 4 bases, leaving 11 bases of the junction unmatched. CDR3 sequence: CASSGKPGQSTGELFF. CDR3 sequence (DNA): TGTGCCAGCAGCGGAAAACCGGGACAGTCAACCGGGGAGCTGTTTTTT.

The gene calls are TRBV4-1 and TRBJ1-5; D is possibly TRBD1 (5 bases). The V gene's germline CDR1 is MGHRA and CDR2 YSYEKL. The V gene lost 0 bases and the J gene lost 0 bases, with 9 bases spanning the gap. This CDR3 spans 16 amino acids. The CDR3 bases are TGCGCCAGCAGCCAAGATCGGGACTTTAGCAATCAGCCCCAGCATTTT. Its translation is CASSQDRDFSNQPQHF.

This clonotype was counted between two and nine times. This chain links TRBV10-3 with TRBJ2-7; no reliable D call. The CDR3 has 13 amino acids. The germline V gene has CDR1 ENHRY and CDR2 SYGVKD. Between the trimmed V and J ends, which lost 0 bases and 1 base, there was a span of 4 bases. The CDR3 region is CAISESRSYEQYF. In DNA, the CDR3 is TGTGCCATCAGTGAGTCTAGGTCCTACGAGCAGTACTTC.

This clonotype showed up many times. CDR3 protein: CAISSGADRTYEQYF. CDR3 nucleotides: TGTGCCATCAGTTCAGGGGCGGATCGGACCTACGAGCAGTACTTC. This sequence joins TRBV10-3 and TRBJ2-7; possible D gene TRBD1, 6 bases. Per the germline V gene, CDR1 is ENHRY and CDR2 is SYGVKD. The CDR3 runs to 15 residues. The V gene lost 5 bases and the J gene lost 2 bases, with 16 bases spanning the gap.

This clonotype was observed at least ten times. V usage is TRBV12-3 or TRBV12-4 and J usage is TRBJ1-6, with D possibly being TRBD1 (6 bases). V was trimmed by 6 bases and J by 9 bases, leaving 21 bases between them. This CDR3 is built from 16 residues. DNA for the CDR3: TGTGCCAGCAGCCAAGGGGGGAACTGGGTGGGTTCACCCCTCCACTTT. Translated: CASSQGGNWVGSPLHF.

The rearrangement joins TRBV6-5 to TRBJ1-2, with D perhaps matching TRBD1 (6 bases). CDR3 length: 14 residues. V lost 7 bases, J lost 4 bases, and 16 bases lay in between. Per germline, CDR1 MNHEY and CDR2 SVGAGI. The CDR3 is CASTRTGYTYGYTF. For the CDR3, the DNA is TGTGCCAGCACAAGAACAGGGTATACCTATGGCTACACCTTC.

This clonotype was detected ten times or more. V and J are TRBV7-9 and TRBJ1-4; 7 bases map to TRBD1. The CDR3 spans 15 residues. Germline CDR1 reads SEHNR; CDR2 reads FQNEAQ (reference sequence). The V and J ends lost 5 bases and 3 bases, in that order; junction bases with no gene match: 6. Here the CDR3 DNA reads TGTGCCAGCAGCCTACGGACAGGACCTAATGAAAAACTGTTTTTT. Translated, it gives CASSLRTGPNEKLFF.